Each of the 14 T cell receptor beta chains below was sequenced from the same sample in a study of T cells expressing NK-cell markers. With the 5' RACE reads reprocessed, TCRdb shows one record per CDR3 protein and no DNA. This sample's clone table lists 350,000 to 400,000 distinct CDR3 sequences. Sequencing was done on a sample of blood T cells: a sorted CD56 or NKG2C T cell subset, CD4+ or CD8+ T cells, or bulk PBMC T cells (not recorded which). The receptors originated from a woman in her forties or fifties in good health.

The chain carries TRBV2 and TRBJ2-1; with no DNA, the TCRdb D assignment of TRBD1 cannot be verified. The CDR3 contains 13 residues. In germline, CDR1 is SNHLY, CDR2 FYNNEI. CDR3 sequence reads: CASSDRGRHEQFF. The whole variable domain, remainder taken from reference TRBV2 and TRBJ2-1, is EPEVTQTPSHQVTQMGQEVILRCVPISNHLYFYWYRQILGQKVEFLVSFYNNEISEKSEIFDDQFSVERPDGSNFTLKIRSTKLEDSAMYFCASSDRGRHEQFFGPGTRLTVL.

The chain carries TRBV5-5 and TRBJ2-1; checking the TCRdb D call of TRBD2 is not possible without DNA. The germline V gene encodes CDR1 SGHKS and CDR2 YYEKEE (reference sequence). The CDR3 extends over 13 amino acids. This chain's CDR3 is CAGGTESYNEQFF.

V usage is TRBV27 and J usage is TRBJ1-1; the TCRdb call, TRBD1, lacks DNA for checking. The CDR3 extends over 14 amino acids. Germline V lookup: CDR1 MNHEY, CDR2 SMNVEV (reference sequence). This chain's CDR3 is CASSSLDRVGEAFF.

The chain links TRBV5-1 to TRBJ1-1. The CDR3 loop spans 13 amino acids. Germline loops: CDR1 SGHRS, CDR2 YFSETQ. This CDR3 reads CASKNGPNTEAFF.

The V call is TRBV29-1, the J call TRBJ2-5; as DNA is missing, the TRBD2 call by TCRdb cannot be tested. The CDR3 sequence is 16 residues long. CDR1 and CDR2 from the germline V gene are SQVTM and ANQGSEA. The CDR3 protein is CSVEDFGRGEQETQYF.

The chain recombines TRBV15 with TRBJ2-2; with no DNA, the TCRdb D assignment of TRBD1 cannot be verified. CDR3 size: 16 residues. Germline values: CDR1 LNHNV, CDR2 YYDKDF (reference sequence). The CDR3 loop reads CATSRLETGGPGELFF.

The rearrangement uses TRBV2 and TRBJ2-6; the TCRdb D gene call, TRBD2, has no DNA to confirm it. The germline gives CDR1 SNHLY, CDR2 FYNNEI. This CDR3 comprises 16 residues. The CDR3 loop reads CASSETGRGGANVLTF.

The J gene is TRBJ2-7, the V gene TRBV2; TCRdb proposes TRBD1, but this gene call is untestable without DNA. Germline V gene lookup returns CDR1 SNHLY and CDR2 FYNNEI. CDR3 length: 15 amino acids. The chain's CDR3 is CASRDGQGASHEQYF.

The gene calls are TRBV7-8 and TRBJ1-2. Germline V gives CDR1 SGHVS, CDR2 FQNEAQ. The CDR3 spans 15 residues. CDR3 residues: CASSYLRRANYGYTF.

The V and J genes are TRBV5-1 and TRBJ1-1; TCRdb designates TRBD1, a call that cannot be tested without DNA. Germline V gives CDR1 SGHRS, CDR2 YFSETQ. This CDR3 spans 17 amino acids. This CDR3 is CASSLVYRGARNTEAFF.

This chain connects TRBV24-1 to TRBJ2-7; no DNA is available, so the TRBD2 call from TCRdb remains unchecked. The CDR3 covers 17 residues. Germline lookup yields CDR1 KGHDR and CDR2 SFDVKD. This chain's CDR3 is CATSAKAGLDRSYEQYF.

J is TRBJ2-6 and V is TRBV6-1; TCRdb's D call, TRBD1, is unchecked because there is no DNA. The CDR3 is 19 amino acids. The germline V gene encodes CDR1 MNHNS and CDR2 SASEGT. CDR3 sequence: CASSEGCNRGVKGANVLTF.

CDR3 sequence reads: CASSEATTRGVQETQYF. The chain couples TRBV6-1 to TRBJ2-5; the D call from TCRdb, TRBD2, cannot be confirmed without DNA. CDR1 is MNHNS, CDR2 SASEGT, per germline. CDR3 length: 17 amino acids.

The gene calls are TRBV29-1 and TRBJ1-2. This CDR3 is 12 amino acids long. Germline lookup yields CDR1 SQVTM and CDR2 ANQGSEA. CDR3: CSVGTRGYGYTF.